This T cell receptor (beta chain) stems from a study of blood T cells in healthy people across ages. Combining a sample-barcoded 5' primer with a J-beta primer mix, a second PCR ran for about 6 to 12 cycles. All cDNA molecules were each tagged by a template-switch adaptor with 12 random nucleotides. Sequencing of every sample gave 2.5 million or more CDR3-containing paired-end reads. TCRdb re-analysed the 5' RACE reads in MiXCR, keeping a single row per CDR3 protein. The table lists hundreds of thousands of distinct CDR3 sequences, just over 55% of them singletons. With 1 base clipped from V and 2 bases from J, the junction kept 12 bases outside the gene matches. CDR1 and CDR2 (germline): SGHVS, FNYEAQ. This CDR3 is 18 amino acids long. The study recruited healthy Caucasian donors from Russia who were aged about 6 to 90. For this clonotype: Its antigen is unknown.

Study-wide results and caveats: Since the PBMCs were unsorted, naive and antigen-experienced cells could not be conclusively compared.

Sequencing was done on a sample of blood. The V call is TRBV7-6, the J call TRBJ2-3; 7 positions agree with TRBD2. The receptor was isolated from a man aged 40-55 years in good health. The CDR3 sequence is CASSLGAGSAYNTDTQYF. In nucleotides, the CDR3 is TGTGCCAGCAGCTTAGGAGCGGGATCGGCCTATAACACAGATACGCAGTATTTT.